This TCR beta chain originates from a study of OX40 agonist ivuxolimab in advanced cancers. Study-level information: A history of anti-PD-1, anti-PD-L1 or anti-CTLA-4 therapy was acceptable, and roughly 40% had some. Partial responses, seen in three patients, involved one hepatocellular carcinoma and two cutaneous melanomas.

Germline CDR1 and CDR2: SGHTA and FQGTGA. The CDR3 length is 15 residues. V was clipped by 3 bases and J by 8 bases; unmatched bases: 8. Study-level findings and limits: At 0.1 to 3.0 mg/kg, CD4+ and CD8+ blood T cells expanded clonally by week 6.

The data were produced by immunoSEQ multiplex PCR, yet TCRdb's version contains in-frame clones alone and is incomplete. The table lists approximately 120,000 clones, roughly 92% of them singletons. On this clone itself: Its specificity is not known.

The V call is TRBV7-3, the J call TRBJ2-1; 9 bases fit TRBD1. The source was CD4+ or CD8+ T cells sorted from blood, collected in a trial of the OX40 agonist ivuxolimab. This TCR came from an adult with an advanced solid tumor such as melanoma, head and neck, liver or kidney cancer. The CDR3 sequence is CASSLTDRGSDEQFF. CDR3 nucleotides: TGTGCCAGCAGCTTGACTGACAGGGGGAGCGATGAGCAGTTCTTC.